This T cell receptor beta chain stems from a study of OX40 agonist ivuxolimab in advanced cancers. Study-level information: Ivuxolimab doses were 0.01, 0.1, 0.3, 1.5, 3 or 10 mg/kg every 2 weeks.

Study-wide results and caveats: Relative to CD4+, CD8+ T cells held more expanded clones on average.

Sequencing was performed with immunoSEQ multiplex PCR; in TCRdb, only in-frame clones are kept and a portion is missing. The sample lists some 42,000 clones; 82% were seen once. Patients with a history of autoimmune disease or on systemic immunosuppression were excluded. This clone occurred a few times. Its antigen is currently unknown. This specimen consisted of CD4+ or CD8+ T cells sorted from blood, obtained in a trial of the OX40 agonist ivuxolimab. This receptor was obtained from an adult with an advanced solid tumor such as melanoma, head and neck, liver or kidney cancer.

The chain's CDR3 is CASSAPGQAVYGYTF. CDR3 coding DNA: TGTGCCAGCAGTGCCCCGGGACAGGCTGTTTATGGCTACACCTTC. The rearrangement links TRBV27 to TRBJ1-2; 8 bases line up with TRBD1. Per the germline V gene, CDR1 is MNHEY and CDR2 is SMNVEV (reference sequence). Trimming took 5 bases from V and 5 from J; bases not matched to a gene: 10. The CDR3 is 15 amino acids.